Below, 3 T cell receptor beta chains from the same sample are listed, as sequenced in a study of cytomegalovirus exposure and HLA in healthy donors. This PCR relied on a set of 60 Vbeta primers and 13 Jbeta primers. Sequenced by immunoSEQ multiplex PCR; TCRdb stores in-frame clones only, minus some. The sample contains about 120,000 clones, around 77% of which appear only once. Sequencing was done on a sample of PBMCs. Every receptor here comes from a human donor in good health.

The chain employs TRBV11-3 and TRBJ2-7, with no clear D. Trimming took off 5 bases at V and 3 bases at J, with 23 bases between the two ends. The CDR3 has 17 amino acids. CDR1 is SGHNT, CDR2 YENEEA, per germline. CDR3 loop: CASSPRLGPSSVYEQYF. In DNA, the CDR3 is TGTGCCAGCAGCCCCAGACTCGGCCCCTCTTCGGTCTACGAGCAGTACTTC.

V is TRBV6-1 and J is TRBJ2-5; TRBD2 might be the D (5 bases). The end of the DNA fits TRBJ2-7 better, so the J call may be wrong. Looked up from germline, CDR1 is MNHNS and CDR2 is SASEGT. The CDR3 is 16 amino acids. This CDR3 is CASSDPAGVRAYEQYF. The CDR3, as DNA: TGTGCCAGCAGTGACCCGGCCGGGGTGAGGGCCTACGAGCAGTACTTC.

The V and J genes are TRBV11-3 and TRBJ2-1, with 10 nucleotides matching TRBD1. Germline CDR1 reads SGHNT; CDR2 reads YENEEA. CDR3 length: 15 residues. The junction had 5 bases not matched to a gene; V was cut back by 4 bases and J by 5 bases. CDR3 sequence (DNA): TGTGCCAGCAGCTCAGAGGGGACAGGGGACAATGAGCAGTTCTTC. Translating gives CASSSEGTGDNEQFF.